A single sample is the source of the 15 T cell receptor beta chains below, sequenced in a study of PD-1 blockade in mismatch repair-deficient tumors. Clones were read by immunoSEQ multiplex PCR, and TCRdb kept only the in-frame ones, dropping some. The table records more than 8,500 clones, more than 70% of them present only once. This material consisted of PBMCs, taken less than 47 weeks after starting pembrolizumab. All receptors come from an adult with mismatch repair-deficient cancer.

The chain is built from TRBV5-1 and TRBJ2-5, with 7 positions matching TRBD1. The CDR3 contains 15 residues. The germline V gene encodes CDR1 SGHRS and CDR2 YFSETQ. With 6 bases clipped from V and 3 bases from J, the junction kept 11 bases outside the gene matches. CDR3 protein: CASTLEGTVEETQYF. CDR3 DNA: TGCGCCAGCACCCTTGAAGGGACAGTCGAAGAGACCCAGTACTTC.

The chain is built from TRBV2 and TRBJ1-3; D may be TRBD1 (5 bases). Germline CDR1 and CDR2: SNHLY and FYNNEI. Trimming shortened V by 6 bases and J by 1 base, and 10 bases separated the two germline ends. The CDR3 extends over 14 amino acids. The CDR3 nucleotides are TGTGCCAGCAGACCCGGGACTTCTGGAAACACCATATATTTT. Its translation: CASRPGTSGNTIYF. The full variable domain, rest sourced from reference TRBV2 and TRBJ1-3, is EPEVTQTPSHQVTQMGQEVILRCVPISNHLYFYWYRQILGQKVEFLVSFYNNEISEKSEIFDDQFSVERPDGSNFTLKIRSTKLEDSAMYFCASRPGTSGNTIYFGEGSWLTVV.

The chain employs TRBV7-2 and TRBJ2-5; 10 positions agree with TRBD2. This CDR3 spans 17 amino acids. The ends lost 1 base at V and 2 bases at J; junction bases unmatched: 7. Germline values: CDR1 SGHTA, CDR2 FQGNSA. CDR3 region: CASSLGVLAGTQETQYF. The DNA for the CDR3 is TGTGCCAGCAGCTTAGGAGTACTAGCGGGGACTCAAGAGACCCAGTACTTC.

This chain connects TRBV9 to TRBJ2-1; 7 nucleotides agree with TRBD2. CDR1 and CDR2 (germline): SGDLS, YYNGEE. The V gene end was trimmed by 0 bases and the J gene end by 3 bases; junction bases not matched to a gene: 3. The CDR3 covers 15 residues. CDR3 DNA: TGTGCCAGCAGCGTAGCTGGCGGGAGCTACAATGAGCAGTTCTTC. Translating it yields CASSVAGGSYNEQFF.

V gene TRBV27 combines with J gene TRBJ2-3; D ambiguous. The germline gives CDR1 MNHEY, CDR2 SMNVEV (reference sequence). Trimming shortened V by 5 bases and J by 0 bases, and 15 bases separated the two germline ends. This CDR3 has 16 residues. The CDR3, as DNA: TGTGCCAGCAGTCTCATTCCGAGGTCTAGCACAGATACGCAGTATTTT. This translates into CASSLIPRSSTDTQYF.

The rearrangement links TRBV29-1 to TRBJ1-1; weak D call: TRBD1 (5 bases). The V gene's germline CDR1 is SQVTM and CDR2 ANQGSEA. The CDR3 is made up of 12 amino acids. V lost 4 bases to trimming and J lost 6 bases, with 12 bases between them. The CDR3 DNA follows: TGCAGCGTTGGCCAGGGAAGCCCTGAAGCTTTCTTT. Protein sequence: CSVGQGSPEAFF.

The sample holds a few counts of this clone. The chain recombines TRBV5-6 with TRBJ2-7; D remains ambiguous. This CDR3 spans 14 amino acids. Looked up from germline, CDR1 is SGHDT and CDR2 is YYEEEE. V lost 4 bases to trimming and J lost 3 bases, with 14 bases between them. The CDR3 region has the DNA TGTGCCAGCAGCAGCACCCCGCTCGTCTACGAGCAGTACTTC. It encodes CASSSTPLVYEQYF.

This clone was observed a few times. This rearrangement joins TRBV13 to TRBJ2-7; D unresolved. Germline V gene sequence: CDR1 PRHDT, CDR2 FYEKMQ (reference sequence). The CDR3 runs 12 residues. The V and J ends lost 0 bases and 3 bases respectively, with 3 bases between them. CDR3 in amino acids: CASSLGYYEQYF. The CDR3 DNA reads as TGTGCCAGCAGCTTAGGGTACTACGAGCAGTACTTC.

The rearrangement joins TRBV9 to TRBJ2-3; D may be TRBD2 (6 bases). Germline CDR1 and CDR2: SGDLS and YYNGEE. Trimming stripped 0 bases from V and 0 bases from J, with 11 bases between. This CDR3 is 16 amino acids long. The CDR3 is CASSVVGGTSTDTQYF. In nucleotides, the CDR3 is TGTGCCAGCAGCGTAGTAGGCGGGACTAGCACAGATACGCAGTATTTT.

CDR3 amino acids: CASQDWRGDEQFF. CDR3 sequence (DNA): TGTGCCAGCCAGGACTGGCGGGGCGATGAGCAGTTCTTC. V gene TRBV7-3 combines with J gene TRBJ2-1; weak D call: TRBD2 (6 bases). Germline loops: CDR1 SGHTA, CDR2 FQGTGA. Trimming took off 8 bases at V and 8 bases at J, with 16 bases between the two ends. The length of the CDR3 is 13 residues.

This chain uses TRBV6-5 with TRBJ2-5, with D maybe TRBD2 (6 bases). The CDR3 totals 13 residues. Per germline, CDR1 MNHEY and CDR2 SVGAGI. Trimming left V 6 bases short and J 8 bases short, with 16 bases between. CDR3: CASRDTSRYTQYF. CDR3 bases: TGTGCCAGCAGAGACACTAGCCGGTATACCCAGTACTTC.

This clone occurred a few times. The chain employs TRBV28 and TRBJ2-7; 10 nucleotides line up with TRBD1. The germline V gene has CDR1 MDHEN and CDR2 SYDVKM. The CDR3 is 13 residues long. Trimming removed 10 bases from V and 2 bases from J; junction bases left unmatched: 5. The CDR3 is CATWTGGTYEQYF. CDR3 bases: TGTGCCACCTGGACAGGGGGGACCTACGAGCAGTACTTC.

The gene calls are TRBV30 and TRBJ1-1; the D is unclear. The CDR3 loop spans 12 amino acids. Trimming shortened V by 4 bases and J by 5 bases, and 11 bases separated the two germline ends. In germline, CDR1 is GTSNPN, CDR2 SVGIG (reference sequence). CDR3 sequence: CAWNDGVTEAFF. The CDR3 DNA reads as TGTGCCTGGAACGACGGAGTGACTGAAGCTTTCTTT.

The CDR3 nucleotides read TGTGCCAGCAGCCCGACTGGAAGCTACAATGAGCAGTTCTTC. Protein product: CASSPTGSYNEQFF. V usage is TRBV7-8 and J usage is TRBJ2-1; D is unresolved. The V gene lost 5 bases and the J gene lost 3 bases, with 11 bases spanning the gap. The CDR3 is made up of 14 amino acids. In germline, CDR1 is SGHVS, CDR2 FQNEAQ.

CDR3: CAISVRGAGDTEAFF. CDR3 nucleotide sequence: TGTGCCATCAGTGTTCGGGGGGCGGGGGACACTGAAGCTTTCTTT. The rearrangement uses TRBV10-3 and TRBJ1-1; perhaps TRBD1 as D (6 bases). Germline CDR1 reads ENHRY; CDR2 reads SYGVKD. The V gene lost 4 bases and the J gene lost 3 bases, with 15 bases spanning the gap. The CDR3 covers 15 residues.